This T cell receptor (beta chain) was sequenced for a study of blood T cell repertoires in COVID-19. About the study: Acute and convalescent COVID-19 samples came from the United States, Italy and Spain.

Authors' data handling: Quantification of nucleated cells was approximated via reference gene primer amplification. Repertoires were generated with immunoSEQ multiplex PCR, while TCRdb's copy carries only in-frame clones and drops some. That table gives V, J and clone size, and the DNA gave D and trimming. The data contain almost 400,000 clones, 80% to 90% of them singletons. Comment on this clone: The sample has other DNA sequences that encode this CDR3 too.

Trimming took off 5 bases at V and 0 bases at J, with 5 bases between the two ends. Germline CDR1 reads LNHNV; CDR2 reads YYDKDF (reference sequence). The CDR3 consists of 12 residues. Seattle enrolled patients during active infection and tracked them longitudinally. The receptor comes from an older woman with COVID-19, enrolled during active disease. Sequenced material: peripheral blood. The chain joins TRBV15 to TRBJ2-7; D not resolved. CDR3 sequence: CATSGSSYEQYF. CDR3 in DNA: TGTGCCACCAGCGGCAGCTCCTACGAGCAGTACTTC.